Listed below are T cell receptor beta chains from one sample, sequenced in a study of cytomegalovirus exposure and HLA in healthy donors. The table came from immunoSEQ multiplex PCR; TCRdb's copy has only in-frame clones and leaves some out. Altogether about 160,000 clones are present, 80% being singletons, with the ten largest covering over 0.95%. Material for sequencing was PBMCs. Receptors originate from a woman aged 50 to 60 in good health and CMV-seronegative. CDR3s include the opening cysteine and the closing phenylalanine or tryptophan. D genes are given only for firm matches. Clone size is given for some rows only: seen once, a few or many times, or a class if the clone is expanded.

j_call d_call clone_size v_call cdr3_aa cdr3_nt
TRBJ1-5 NA NA TRBV27 CASSFSSPLDQPQHF TGTGCCAGCAGTTTTTCGAGCCCCCTTGATCAGCCCCAGCATTTT
TRBJ1-1 NA NA TRBV14 CASTAGLNTEAFF TGTGCCAGCACGGCGGGTTTGAACACTGAAGCTTTCTTT
TRBJ1-1 NA few TRBV2 CASRLNTEAFF TGTGCCAGCAGACTAAACACTGAAGCTTTCTTT
TRBJ2-3 NA NA TRBV9 CASSVATSTDTQYF TGTGCCAGCAGCGTTGCTACCTCCACAGATACGCAGTATTTT
TRBJ2-1 TRBD1 once TRBV6-1 CASSGGGFGTVNEQFF TGTGCCAGCAGTGGCGGCGGGTTCGGGACAGTCAATGAGCAGTTCTTC
TRBJ2-1 TRBD2 NA TRBV9 CASSGTGTRDEQFF TGTGCCAGCAGCGGAACCGGGACTAGGGATGAGCAGTTCTTC
TRBJ1-1 NA NA TRBV7-9 CASSLSVRGGRLTEAFF TGTGCCAGCAGCTTATCCGTCCGGGGGGGGAGATTAACTGAAGCTTTCTTT
TRBJ2-7 NA NA TRBV5-1 CASSFSPGTSYEQYF TGCGCCAGCAGCTTCTCCCCGGGAACCTCCTACGAGCAGTACTTC
TRBJ1-1 TRBD1 NA TRBV5-1 CASSGGDRGVATEAFF TGCGCCAGCAGCGGGGGGGACAGGGGTGTTGCGACTGAAGCTTTCTTT
TRBJ2-3 TRBD1 few TRBV28 CASSLTGTGGTDTQYF TGTGCCAGCAGTTTAACAGGGACAGGGGGCACAGATACGCAGTATTTT
TRBJ2-1 TRBD2 NA TRBV5-4 CASSPSLAGGGINEQFF TGTGCCAGCAGCCCTTCCCTAGCGGGGGGGGGCATCAATGAGCAGTTCTTC
TRBJ2-5 TRBD2 NA TRBV11-2 CASSSRGGETQYF TGTGCCAGCAGCTCCCGGGGAGGGGAGACCCAGTACTTC
TRBJ2-7 NA NA TRBV21-1 CASSKAGREDSIRSYEQYF TGTGCCAGCAGCAAAGCTGGTCGGGAGGACTCTATCCGTTCGTACGAGCAGTACTTC
TRBJ2-3 TRBD1 NA TRBV25-1 CASSSDRGTDTQYF TGTGCCAGCAGTTCAGACAGGGGCACAGATACGCAGTATTTT
TRBJ2-3 TRBD1 NA TRBV9 CASTRGRSGTDTQYF TGTGCCAGCACCAGGGGGCGGAGCGGCACAGATACGCAGTATTTT
TRBJ1-5 TRBD1 NA TRBV7-9 CASSLAGTGVDQPQHF TGTGCCAGCAGCTTAGCGGGGACAGGGGTGGATCAGCCCCAGCATTTT
TRBJ1-6 TRBD1 NA TRBV9 CASSPGRTGGNSPLHF TGTGCCAGCAGCCCCGGAAGGACAGGGGGTAATTCACCCCTCCACTTT
TRBJ2-1 TRBD1 NA TRBV4-3 CASSQDARQGEFF TGCGCCAGCAGCCAAGATGCGAGACAGGGGGAGTTCTTC
TRBJ2-4 NA NA TRBV4-1 CASSQDGGLAKNIQYF TGCGCCAGCAGCCAAGACGGGGGGCTAGCGAAAAACATTCAGTACTTC
TRBJ2-1 NA NA TRBV10-3 CAISEQRLYNEQFF TGTGCCATCAGTGAGCAGCGGCTTTACAATGAGCAGTTCTTC
TRBJ2-6 NA NA TRBV27 CASSTRGTSGANVLTF TGTGCCAGCAGTACCAGGGGAACTTCTGGGGCCAACGTCCTGACTTTC
TRBJ2-3 NA NA TRBV6-4 CASRSQGGYTDTQYF TGTGCCAGCAGATCGCAGGGGGGTTATACAGATACGCAGTATTTT